Listed below are T cell receptor beta chains from one sample, sequenced in a study of T cells in localized non-small cell lung cancer. TCRdb's copy holds only in-frame clones and misses some; the assay was immunoSEQ multiplex PCR. The sample lists about 2,900 clones, around 34% occurring once. The sequencing here drew on lung tumor tissue, taken before any cancer treatment. These receptors all come from an older male donor with stage I squamous cell lung carcinoma. The CDR3 runs from the conserved cysteine through the conserved F or W. Fields, in order: clone size, V gene, CDR3 protein. Only some rows state a clone size, as once, few, many or a class for expanded clones.

few,TRBV11-3,CASSFLAGDGETQYF
few,TRBV19,CASRSSNQPQHF
NA,TRBV30,CAWSVRGRERGYTF
large,TRBV6-8,CASSLSTGVGVYGYTF
NA,TRBV6-8,CASSRQRGMNNQPQHF
NA,TRBV28,CASSLRYRGNTGELFF
medium-sized,TRBV6-8,CASSGQINQPQHF
few,TRBV6-4,CASEGKGGSYEQYF
NA,TRBV15,CATSRDQWASGYTF
few,TRBV9,CASSVEQANTGELFF
few,TRBV4-1,CASSQGLADNEQFF
medium-sized,TRBV11-3,CASSLWDNSYTGELFF
NA,TRBV30,CAWSGGRGSEQYF
medium-sized,TRBV11-3,CASSNTTSGSGNEQFF
medium-sized,TRBV6-8,CASIQGASQPQHF
few,TRBV9,CAGGSSTSGNTIYF
NA,TRBV28,CASTPLRAAGVPDTQYF
few,TRBV28,CASSLRLAGGETQYF
NA,TRBV14,CASSPGGVRNTIYF
NA,TRBV30,CAWSPRRTEAFF
NA,TRBV19,CASSRTGSNQPQHF
NA,TRBV9,CASSATGGNTDTQYF
few,TRBV19,CASSIRGQEGYTF
few,TRBV11-3,CASSLVAQMNTEAFF
NA,TRBV4-1,CASSQQQVTGELFF
few,TRBV15,CATSPNVITTVAFF
NA,TRBV19,CASSMEGGYTF
medium-sized,TRBV11-3,CASSASSGAWEETQYF
NA,TRBV19,CASSPFPRQGGTEAFF
medium-sized,TRBV11-3,CASSLQGAWVGELFF
few,TRBV28,CATEGGREVKNIQYF
NA,TRBV12-5,CASGLVGGDTEAFF
few,TRBV11-3,CASSLVAGGTGELFF
few,TRBV2,CASSVLSQPQHF
NA,TRBV11-3,CASTRGRPGQAQETQYF
NA,TRBV18,CASSPTRGNTIYF
NA,TRBV28,CASSLARLSGNTIYF
NA,TRBV19,CASSIFPGQGDQAFF
few,TRBV9,CASSVSPGGRNTEAFF
NA,TRBV11-3,CASSFGTGAYEQYF
few,TRBV6-8,CAISQGQYGYTF